The 9 T cell receptor beta chains reported below all come from one sample, sequenced in a study of T cell responses to AZD1222 COVID-19 vaccine. Only in-frame clones appear in the TCRdb table, and some are missing; sequencing was by immunoSEQ multiplex PCR. The repertoire holds about 130,000 clones, with less than 95% as singletons. The sample here was peripheral blood, taken on day 0 of MenACWY control vaccination. These receptors originate from an adult in good health.

The chain has TRBV5-6 and TRBJ1-2; D ambiguous. CDR3 length equals 16 residues. Germline V CDR1 and CDR2: SGHDT, YYEEEE. V was cut by 1 base and J by 3 bases, with 16 bases left in between. The CDR3 reads CASSLLAETRDYGYTF. In DNA, the CDR3 is TGTGCCAGCAGCTTGTTGGCAGAAACCCGAGACTATGGCTACACCTTC.

This rearrangement joins TRBV19 to TRBJ2-1, with TRBD2 as a possible D gene (5 bases). The CDR3 covers 14 residues. The germline V and J ends were trimmed by 3 bases and 0 bases, with 6 bases remaining between them. Germline CDR1 and CDR2: LNHDA and SQIVND (reference sequence). The CDR3 reads CASSIDYSYNEQFF. CDR3 in DNA: TGTGCCAGTAGTATCGACTACTCCTACAATGAGCAGTTCTTC.

The chain has TRBV15 and TRBJ2-7, with D perhaps assigned TRBD1 or TRBD2 (6 bases each). Per the germline V gene, CDR1 is LNHNV and CDR2 is YYDKDF (reference sequence). The length of the CDR3 is 17 residues. Trimming cost V 0 bases and J 4 bases, with 19 bases left between them. The CDR3 reads CATSRDLGGSEGYEQYF. CDR3 nucleotides: TGTGCCACCAGCAGAGATCTAGGGGGGAGCGAGGGTTACGAGCAGTACTTC.

This chain uses TRBV12-3 or TRBV12-4 with TRBJ1-2; no firm D call. The CDR3 is made up of 13 amino acids. Between the trimmed V and J ends, which lost 3 bases and 8 bases, there was a span of 13 bases. The CDR3 DNA sequence: TGTGCCAGCAGTTTTAATCGGAATAGCGGCTACACCTTC. Its translation: CASSFNRNSGYTF.

CDR3 sequence (DNA): TGTGCCAGCAGCTCCCGACAGGGCAATGAGCAGTTCTTC. Protein: CASSSRQGNEQFF. The rearrangement links TRBV11-3 to TRBJ2-1, with 7 bases lining up with TRBD1. V was pared by 4 bases and J by 6 bases, with 3 bases of the junction left unmatched. The CDR3 is 13 residues long. From germline, CDR1 is SGHNT and CDR2 YENEEA.

V is TRBV4-3 and J is TRBJ2-7; D possibly corresponds to TRBD2 (6 bases). Trimming shortened V by 4 bases and J by 4 bases, and 14 bases separated the two germline ends. This CDR3 contains 14 residues. The V gene's germline CDR1 is LGHNA and CDR2 YSLEER. CDR3 DNA: TGCGCCAGCAGCCCGCCGGGACTGCCGTACGAGCAGTACGTC. Translating it yields CASSPPGLPYEQYV.

This chain joins TRBV7-2 and TRBJ2-1; TRBD2 matches 11 bases. Germline CDR1 and CDR2: SGHTA and FQGNSA. CDR3 size: 14 residues. V shed 3 bases, J shed 6 bases, and the junction held 1 base outside the gene matches. The CDR3 spells CASSLGLAVNEQFF. The CDR3 nucleotides are TGTGCCAGCAGCTTGGGACTAGCGGTCAATGAGCAGTTCTTC.

This CDR3 reads CASSTFHSNQPQHF. CDR3 DNA: TGTGCCAGCAGTACATTCCATAGCAATCAGCCCCAGCATTTT. The gene calls are TRBV6-5 and TRBJ1-5; D ambiguous. This CDR3 has 14 amino acids. CDR1 is MNHEY and CDR2 is SVGAGI in the germline V gene. The ends were cut back, 5 bases at V and 0 bases at J, with 8 bases in the middle.

The rearrangement uses TRBV18 and TRBJ1-1, with D tentatively TRBD1 (5 bases). Trimming pared 4 bases from V and 3 bases from J, leaving 12 bases between. Germline V gene lookup returns CDR1 KGHSH and CDR2 LQKENI. The CDR3 sequence is 14 residues long. CDR3 in amino acids: CASSQQVSDTEAFF. CDR3 nucleotides: TGTGCCAGCTCACAACAGGTGTCGGACACTGAAGCTTTCTTT.